A single sample gave rise to the 28 T cell receptor delta chains below, sequenced in a study of delta chain sequences of gamma delta T cells. TCRdb re-analyzed the PCR reads via CATT. The table includes around 3,500 delta-chain clones, about 56% detected once. The sample consisted of a tumor sample. The receptors here all came from a human donor with breast cancer.

By proportion, this clone is large. The protein recorded in TCRdb matches a much larger clone and deviates from this DNA's translation at residue 4, suggesting a read error; the protein here is obtained by translating the DNA. Other DNA sequences in the same sample also yield this CDR3. The chain carries TRDV2 and TRDJ1; maybe TRDD3 (6 bases). Germline CDR1 and CDR2: GEAIGNYY and EKD. The CDR3 sequence is 20 residues long. CDR3 loop: CACVTVSREGDRPYTDKLIF. CDR3 in DNA: TGTGCCTGTGTCACCGTGTCAAGGGAGGGGGACCGACCTTACACCGATAAACTCATCTTT.

The CDR3 sequence is CACDDVAREGGLPYTDKLIF. The CDR3 bases are TGTGCCTGTGACGACGTGGCAAGGGAGGGGGGCTTACCTTACACCGATAAACTCATCTTT. This sequence joins TRDV2 and TRDJ1, with a tentative D call TRDD3 (5 bases). The CDR3 spans 20 residues. V gave up 3 bases and J gave up 0 bases, with 28 bases separating them. CDR1 is GEAIGNYY and CDR2 is EKD in the germline V gene.

As for this clone: TCRdb assigns this DNA the protein of a much larger clone, which departs from its translation at residue 4; this likely reflects a read error, and the protein shown comes from translating the DNA. The chain employs TRDV2 and TRDJ1; maybe TRDD3 (5 bases). The CDR3 runs 16 residues. Germline V gene lookup returns CDR1 GEAIGNYY and CDR2 EKD. V gave up 6 bases and J gave up 0 bases, with 19 bases separating them. The CDR3 sequence: CACISLDGDHTDKLIF. DNA for the CDR3: TGTGCCTGTATCTCCCTGGACGGGGACCACACCGATAAACTCATCTTT.

This sequence joins TRDV2 and TRDJ1; D gene ambiguous. The assigned J gene may be wrong: the sequence end matches TRDJ2 better. CDR1 and CDR2 from the germline V gene are GEAIGNYY and EKD. The CDR3 is 15 residues long. CDR3 sequence: CACDPLGEDTAKLFF. In DNA form, the CDR3 reads TGTGCCTGTGACCCATTAGGAGAGGACACTGCTAAACTCTTCTTT.

About this clone: TCRdb has a much larger clone's protein, which differs at residue 11 from the translation of this DNA, likely because of a read error; what is shown is the protein translated from the DNA. V gene TRDV3 combines with J gene TRDJ1; D gene uncertain. The CDR3 is made up of 14 amino acids. Germline values: CDR1 TVYSNPD, CDR2 GDNSRS (reference sequence). V lost 4 bases to trimming and J lost 12 bases, with 27 bases between them. The chain's CDR3 is CACRTPEIEGSVIF. The CDR3, as DNA: TGTGCCTGCCGTACCCCTGAGATCGAAGGGAGTGTCATCTTT.

This clone was counted between two and nine times. The protein recorded in TCRdb matches a much larger clone and deviates from this DNA's translation at residue 9, suggesting a read error; the protein here is obtained by translating the DNA. The chain is built from TRDV2 and TRDJ1; TRDD3 might be the D (5 bases). CDR1 GEAIGNYY and CDR2 EKD come from the germline V gene. With 0 bases removed from V and 1 base from J, the gap between germline ends came to 11 bases. The CDR3 runs to 15 residues. This chain's CDR3 is CACDTVGKATDKLIF. The CDR3 nucleotides are TGTGCCTGTGACACCGTGGGGAAAGCCACCGATAAACTCATCTTT.

As for this clone: The DNA is omitted, as the CDR3 cannot be located on it reliably, and the CDR3 follows TCRdb's listing. The chain couples TRAV29/DV5 to TRDJ1; TRDD3, the table's D call, lacks a check against the DNA. In germline, CDR1 is NSMFDY, CDR2 ISSIKDK. The CDR3 is made up of 21 amino acids, end residues included. The CDR3 sequence: CSVLLCSKLCLPTYGGENSIF.

The rearrangement links TRDV2 to TRDJ1; 7 bases align to TRDD3. CDR3 length equals 16 residues. CDR1 is GEAIGNYY, CDR2 EKD, per germline. Trimming at V came to 4 bases and at J to 0 bases, leaving 10 bases not matched to a gene. CDR3 sequence reads: CACESTGDPYTDKLIF. DNA of the CDR3: TGTGCCTGTGAATCCACTGGGGACCCGTACACCGATAAACTCATCTTT.

A word on this clone: A read error may account for a junction end that differs from germline. This chain joins TRDV2 and TRDJ3, with 7 bases identical to TRDD3. The CDR3 extends over 16 amino acids. Germline V gene data show CDR1 as GEAIGNYY and CDR2 as EKD. CDR3 region: CSGGRTKSWDTRQMFF. In DNA form, the CDR3 reads TGCTCTGGGGGCCGTACTAAATCCTGGGACACCCGACAGATGTTTTTC.

The V call is TRDV1, the J call TRDJ1; no reliable D call. The germline V and J ends were trimmed by 6 bases and 0 bases, with 20 bases remaining between them. The V gene's germline CDR1 is TSWWSYY and CDR2 QGS. This CDR3 region has 17 residues. The CDR3 sequence is CALGAASFTRYTDKLIF. The DNA for the CDR3 is TGTGCTCTTGGAGCAGCAAGCTTCACCCGTTACACCGATAAACTCATCTTT.

This chain joins TRDV2 and TRDJ1; maybe TRDD3 (5 bases). Germline V gene lookup returns CDR1 GEAIGNYY and CDR2 EKD. V lost 0 bases to trimming and J lost 7 bases, with 32 bases between them. The CDR3 contains 20 residues. This chain's CDR3 is CACDTVSGGGARPYIAKLIF. In nucleotides, the CDR3 is TGTGCCTGTGACACCGTGTCAGGGGGGGGGGCCCGACCTTACATAGCTAAACTCATCTTT.

The J gene is TRDJ1, the V gene TRDV2; D may be TRDD3 (5 bases). V lost 1 base, J lost 0 bases, and 14 bases lay in between. This CDR3 spans 16 amino acids. CDR1 and CDR2 (germline): GEAIGNYY, EKD. CDR3 region: CACDTVGNRNTDKLIF. CDR3 coding DNA: TGTGCCTGTGACACAGTGGGGAACAGAAACACCGATAAACTCATCTTT.

In its sample, this clone is medium-sized (0.01 to 0.1%). The translation of this DNA and the TCRdb protein of a much larger clone differ at residue 9, probably owing to a read error; the protein shown here is translated from the DNA. This sequence joins TRDV2 and TRDJ1; 8 bases are shared with TRDD3. Germline CDR1 and CDR2: GEAIGNYY and EKD. Trimming at V came to 4 bases and at J to 3 bases, leaving 6 bases not matched to a gene. This CDR3 has 14 amino acids. The CDR3: CACDRLGGADKLIF. CDR3 bases: TGTGCCTGTGATCGACTGGGGGGCGCCGATAAACTCATCTTT.

This clone is classed as medium-sized. The protein TCRdb lists belongs to a much larger clone and differs from this DNA's translation at residue 8, which points to a read error; the protein shown is made from the DNA. CDR3 DNA: TGTGCCTGTGACACCGTGTCAAGTGAGGGGGACCGACCTTACACCGATAAACTCATCTTT. As protein: CACDTVSSEGDRPYTDKLIF. V gene TRDV2 combines with J gene TRDJ1, with a possible D match to TRDD3 (6 bases). Trimming cost V 0 bases and J 0 bases, with 25 bases left between them. CDR3 length: 20 residues. Per the germline V gene, CDR1 is GEAIGNYY and CDR2 is EKD.

The chain joins TRDV2 to TRDJ1; possibly TRDD3 for D (5 bases). V lost 6 bases and J lost 6, with 19 bases in between. CDR1 and CDR2 from the germline V gene are GEAIGNYY and EKD. The CDR3 runs to 14 residues. The CDR3 coding sequence is TGTGCCTGTAAAATCGGTGTGCAGGGATATAAACTCATCTTT. Translated, it gives CACKIGVQGYKLIF.

On this clone itself: The TCRdb protein, from a much larger clone, departs from this DNA's translation at residue 3, likely by read error; the protein shown derives from the DNA. The J gene is TRDJ1, the V gene TRDV2; 12 bases are shared with TRDD3. CDR3 size: 18 residues. The germline CDR1 and CDR2 sequences are GEAIGNYY and EKD. The CDR3 spells CARDTVGVLGDTGDKLIF. CDR3 sequence (DNA): TGTGCCCGTGACACCGTGGGGGTACTGGGGGATACCGGCGATAAACTCATCTTT.

In its sample, this clone ranks as medium-sized (0.01 to 0.1%). The chain couples TRDV1 to TRDJ1; TRDD3 aligns across 12 bases. The CDR3 has 21 amino acids. J gave up 5 bases and V 4 bases, and 23 bases lay outside the gene matches. From germline, CDR1 is TSWWSYY and CDR2 QGS. CDR3 residues: CALGGRAYALPAWGIRDKLIF. The CDR3, as DNA: TGTGCTCTTGGGGGCCGGGCCTACGCCCTCCCTGCCTGGGGGATACGAGATAAACTCATCTTT.

Remarks on this clone: An end of the junction differs from the germline gene, which may be a read error. This chain connects TRDV2 to TRDJ1; the D gene is possibly TRDD3 (5 bases). Germline assignment: CDR1 GEAIGNYY and CDR2 EKD. This CDR3 contains 15 residues. CDR3 amino acids: CSAGEGRTVGEKLIF. CDR3 DNA: TGCTCTGCCGGGGAGGGCCGAACTGTGGGAGAAAAACTCATCTTT.

A word on this clone: For this DNA, TCRdb reports the protein of a much larger clone, which diverges at residue 16, most likely from a read error; the protein presented here is translated directly from the DNA. This chain joins TRDV1 and TRDJ1; the D gene is possibly TRDD2 (5 bases). In germline, CDR1 is TSWWSYY, CDR2 QGS. The CDR3 is 18 amino acids. The CDR3, as DNA: TGTGCTCTTGGGGTCGTCCTAATGGAAAGGTGGTACACCGATAAACCCATCTTT. Protein: CALGVVLMERWYTDKPIF.

This clone was seen only once. A junction end diverges from the germline sequence, so it may reflect a read error. The chain combines TRDV2 with TRDJ1; D uncertain. Germline CDR1 GEAIGNYY, CDR2 EKD. CDR3 length: 20 residues. The CDR3 here is CACYTVSREGYSAYTDILIF. As DNA, the CDR3 is TGTGCCTGTTACACCGTGTCAAGGGAGGGGTACAGCGCTTACACCGATATACTCATCTTT.

This clone was seen a few times. At residue 5, the TCRdb amino acid sequence and the translated nucleotide sequence differ, so the protein here is the DNA translation. The chain employs TRDV3 and TRDJ1; 10 nucleotides match TRDD3. Germline V gene sequence: CDR1 TVYSNPD, CDR2 GDNSRS (reference sequence). Trimming cost V 5 bases and J 7 bases; bases outside gene matches: 34. The CDR3 covers 21 residues. Here the CDR3 DNA reads TGTGCCGTCCTGAGCCCGCGAGAAGGTTACTGGGGGATCTCGGGATATCGTAAACTCATCTTT. Its protein product is CAVLSPREGYWGISGYRKLIF. Combining the CDR3 with reference TRDV3 and TRDJ1 gives the whole variable domain CDKVTQSSPDQTVASGSEVVLLCTYDTVYSNPDLFWYRIRPDYSFQFVFYGDNSRSEGADFTQGRFSVKHILTQKAFHLVISPVRTEDSATYYCAVLSPREGYWGISGYRKLIFGKGTRVTVEP.

In the case of this clone: A far larger clone is one base from this, pointing to a likely read error. Other DNA sequences in this sample translate to the same CDR3. The chain uses TRDV2 and TRDJ1, with D perhaps matching TRDD3 (5 bases). Germline V gene sequence: CDR1 GEAIGNYY, CDR2 EKD. This CDR3 region has 16 residues. The CDR3 loop is CACVSLDGDHTDKLIF. The CDR3 DNA reads TGTGCCTGTGTCTCCCTGGACGGGGACCACACAGATAAACTCATCTTT.

This clone is labeled medium-sized. TCRdb records a much larger clone's protein for this DNA, with a difference at residue 19 that likely arises from a read error; the protein given is the translation of the DNA. The chain employs TRDV2 and TRDJ1; possibly TRDD3 for D (6 bases). Germline V gene lookup returns CDR1 GEAIGNYY and CDR2 EKD. This CDR3 contains 20 residues. The CDR3 spells CACDTVSREGDRPYTDKLTF. The DNA for the CDR3 is TGTGCCTGTGACACCGTGTCAAGGGAGGGGGACCGACCTTACACCGATAAACTCACCTTT.

The V gene is uncalled and the J gene is TRDJ1; the D call of TRDD3 is as the table states it, not checked on the DNA. The CDR3 has 19 amino acids. The CDR3 DNA reads as TGTGCGTGTGACCGTGTACTGGGGGACCAGGACATCTACACCGATAAACTCATCTTT. It specifies CACDRVLGDQDIYTDKLIF.

This clone was seen only a few times. The TCRdb record carries a much larger clone's protein, which differs from this DNA's translation at residue 3; a read error is the likely cause, and the protein listed here is the DNA translation. The chain links TRDV2 to TRDJ1; 9 positions match TRDD3. Germline V lookup: CDR1 GEAIGNYY, CDR2 EKD. This CDR3 region has 16 residues. DNA of the CDR3: TGTGCCGGTGATCCACTGGGGGACCCGTACACCGATAAACTCATCTTT. This translates into CAGDPLGDPYTDKLIF.

The J gene was not called, though the V gene is TRDV2; the table's D call of TRDD3 was not tested on the DNA. This CDR3 region has 18 residues. Per germline, CDR1 GEAIGNYY and CDR2 EKD. CDR3 protein: CACDTVLGSCSCDPLLFF. The CDR3 bases are TGTGCCTGTGACACCGTTCTGGGGTCCTGCTCCTGCGACCCGCTGCTTTTCTTT.

Turning to this clone: TCRdb shows a much larger clone's protein in place of this DNA's translation, and the two differ at residue 6, likely through a read error; the protein shown is translated from the DNA. The chain is built from TRDV2 and TRDJ1; D gene unclear. The CDR3 totals 17 residues. Trimming pared 3 bases from V and 0 bases from J, leaving 19 bases between. CDR1 and CDR2 (germline): GEAIGNYY, EKD. The CDR3: CACDSTTPRLNTDKLIF. The CDR3 DNA sequence: TGTGCCTGTGACTCAACCACACCCCGCTTGAACACCGATAAACTCATCTTT.

The chain carries TRDV1 and TRDJ1; TRDD2 aligns across 9 bases. After removal of 11 bases from V and 2 bases from J, the junction contained 42 bases not matched to a gene. Germline CDR1 reads TSWWSYY; CDR2 reads QGS. CDR3 length: 25 residues. The CDR3 protein is CAIETITQPSYSLAWEIPPTDKLIF. As DNA, the CDR3 is TGTGCTATTGAGACCATTACCCAACCTTCCTACTCCCTTGCTTGGGAGATACCTCCAACCGATAAACTCATCTTT.